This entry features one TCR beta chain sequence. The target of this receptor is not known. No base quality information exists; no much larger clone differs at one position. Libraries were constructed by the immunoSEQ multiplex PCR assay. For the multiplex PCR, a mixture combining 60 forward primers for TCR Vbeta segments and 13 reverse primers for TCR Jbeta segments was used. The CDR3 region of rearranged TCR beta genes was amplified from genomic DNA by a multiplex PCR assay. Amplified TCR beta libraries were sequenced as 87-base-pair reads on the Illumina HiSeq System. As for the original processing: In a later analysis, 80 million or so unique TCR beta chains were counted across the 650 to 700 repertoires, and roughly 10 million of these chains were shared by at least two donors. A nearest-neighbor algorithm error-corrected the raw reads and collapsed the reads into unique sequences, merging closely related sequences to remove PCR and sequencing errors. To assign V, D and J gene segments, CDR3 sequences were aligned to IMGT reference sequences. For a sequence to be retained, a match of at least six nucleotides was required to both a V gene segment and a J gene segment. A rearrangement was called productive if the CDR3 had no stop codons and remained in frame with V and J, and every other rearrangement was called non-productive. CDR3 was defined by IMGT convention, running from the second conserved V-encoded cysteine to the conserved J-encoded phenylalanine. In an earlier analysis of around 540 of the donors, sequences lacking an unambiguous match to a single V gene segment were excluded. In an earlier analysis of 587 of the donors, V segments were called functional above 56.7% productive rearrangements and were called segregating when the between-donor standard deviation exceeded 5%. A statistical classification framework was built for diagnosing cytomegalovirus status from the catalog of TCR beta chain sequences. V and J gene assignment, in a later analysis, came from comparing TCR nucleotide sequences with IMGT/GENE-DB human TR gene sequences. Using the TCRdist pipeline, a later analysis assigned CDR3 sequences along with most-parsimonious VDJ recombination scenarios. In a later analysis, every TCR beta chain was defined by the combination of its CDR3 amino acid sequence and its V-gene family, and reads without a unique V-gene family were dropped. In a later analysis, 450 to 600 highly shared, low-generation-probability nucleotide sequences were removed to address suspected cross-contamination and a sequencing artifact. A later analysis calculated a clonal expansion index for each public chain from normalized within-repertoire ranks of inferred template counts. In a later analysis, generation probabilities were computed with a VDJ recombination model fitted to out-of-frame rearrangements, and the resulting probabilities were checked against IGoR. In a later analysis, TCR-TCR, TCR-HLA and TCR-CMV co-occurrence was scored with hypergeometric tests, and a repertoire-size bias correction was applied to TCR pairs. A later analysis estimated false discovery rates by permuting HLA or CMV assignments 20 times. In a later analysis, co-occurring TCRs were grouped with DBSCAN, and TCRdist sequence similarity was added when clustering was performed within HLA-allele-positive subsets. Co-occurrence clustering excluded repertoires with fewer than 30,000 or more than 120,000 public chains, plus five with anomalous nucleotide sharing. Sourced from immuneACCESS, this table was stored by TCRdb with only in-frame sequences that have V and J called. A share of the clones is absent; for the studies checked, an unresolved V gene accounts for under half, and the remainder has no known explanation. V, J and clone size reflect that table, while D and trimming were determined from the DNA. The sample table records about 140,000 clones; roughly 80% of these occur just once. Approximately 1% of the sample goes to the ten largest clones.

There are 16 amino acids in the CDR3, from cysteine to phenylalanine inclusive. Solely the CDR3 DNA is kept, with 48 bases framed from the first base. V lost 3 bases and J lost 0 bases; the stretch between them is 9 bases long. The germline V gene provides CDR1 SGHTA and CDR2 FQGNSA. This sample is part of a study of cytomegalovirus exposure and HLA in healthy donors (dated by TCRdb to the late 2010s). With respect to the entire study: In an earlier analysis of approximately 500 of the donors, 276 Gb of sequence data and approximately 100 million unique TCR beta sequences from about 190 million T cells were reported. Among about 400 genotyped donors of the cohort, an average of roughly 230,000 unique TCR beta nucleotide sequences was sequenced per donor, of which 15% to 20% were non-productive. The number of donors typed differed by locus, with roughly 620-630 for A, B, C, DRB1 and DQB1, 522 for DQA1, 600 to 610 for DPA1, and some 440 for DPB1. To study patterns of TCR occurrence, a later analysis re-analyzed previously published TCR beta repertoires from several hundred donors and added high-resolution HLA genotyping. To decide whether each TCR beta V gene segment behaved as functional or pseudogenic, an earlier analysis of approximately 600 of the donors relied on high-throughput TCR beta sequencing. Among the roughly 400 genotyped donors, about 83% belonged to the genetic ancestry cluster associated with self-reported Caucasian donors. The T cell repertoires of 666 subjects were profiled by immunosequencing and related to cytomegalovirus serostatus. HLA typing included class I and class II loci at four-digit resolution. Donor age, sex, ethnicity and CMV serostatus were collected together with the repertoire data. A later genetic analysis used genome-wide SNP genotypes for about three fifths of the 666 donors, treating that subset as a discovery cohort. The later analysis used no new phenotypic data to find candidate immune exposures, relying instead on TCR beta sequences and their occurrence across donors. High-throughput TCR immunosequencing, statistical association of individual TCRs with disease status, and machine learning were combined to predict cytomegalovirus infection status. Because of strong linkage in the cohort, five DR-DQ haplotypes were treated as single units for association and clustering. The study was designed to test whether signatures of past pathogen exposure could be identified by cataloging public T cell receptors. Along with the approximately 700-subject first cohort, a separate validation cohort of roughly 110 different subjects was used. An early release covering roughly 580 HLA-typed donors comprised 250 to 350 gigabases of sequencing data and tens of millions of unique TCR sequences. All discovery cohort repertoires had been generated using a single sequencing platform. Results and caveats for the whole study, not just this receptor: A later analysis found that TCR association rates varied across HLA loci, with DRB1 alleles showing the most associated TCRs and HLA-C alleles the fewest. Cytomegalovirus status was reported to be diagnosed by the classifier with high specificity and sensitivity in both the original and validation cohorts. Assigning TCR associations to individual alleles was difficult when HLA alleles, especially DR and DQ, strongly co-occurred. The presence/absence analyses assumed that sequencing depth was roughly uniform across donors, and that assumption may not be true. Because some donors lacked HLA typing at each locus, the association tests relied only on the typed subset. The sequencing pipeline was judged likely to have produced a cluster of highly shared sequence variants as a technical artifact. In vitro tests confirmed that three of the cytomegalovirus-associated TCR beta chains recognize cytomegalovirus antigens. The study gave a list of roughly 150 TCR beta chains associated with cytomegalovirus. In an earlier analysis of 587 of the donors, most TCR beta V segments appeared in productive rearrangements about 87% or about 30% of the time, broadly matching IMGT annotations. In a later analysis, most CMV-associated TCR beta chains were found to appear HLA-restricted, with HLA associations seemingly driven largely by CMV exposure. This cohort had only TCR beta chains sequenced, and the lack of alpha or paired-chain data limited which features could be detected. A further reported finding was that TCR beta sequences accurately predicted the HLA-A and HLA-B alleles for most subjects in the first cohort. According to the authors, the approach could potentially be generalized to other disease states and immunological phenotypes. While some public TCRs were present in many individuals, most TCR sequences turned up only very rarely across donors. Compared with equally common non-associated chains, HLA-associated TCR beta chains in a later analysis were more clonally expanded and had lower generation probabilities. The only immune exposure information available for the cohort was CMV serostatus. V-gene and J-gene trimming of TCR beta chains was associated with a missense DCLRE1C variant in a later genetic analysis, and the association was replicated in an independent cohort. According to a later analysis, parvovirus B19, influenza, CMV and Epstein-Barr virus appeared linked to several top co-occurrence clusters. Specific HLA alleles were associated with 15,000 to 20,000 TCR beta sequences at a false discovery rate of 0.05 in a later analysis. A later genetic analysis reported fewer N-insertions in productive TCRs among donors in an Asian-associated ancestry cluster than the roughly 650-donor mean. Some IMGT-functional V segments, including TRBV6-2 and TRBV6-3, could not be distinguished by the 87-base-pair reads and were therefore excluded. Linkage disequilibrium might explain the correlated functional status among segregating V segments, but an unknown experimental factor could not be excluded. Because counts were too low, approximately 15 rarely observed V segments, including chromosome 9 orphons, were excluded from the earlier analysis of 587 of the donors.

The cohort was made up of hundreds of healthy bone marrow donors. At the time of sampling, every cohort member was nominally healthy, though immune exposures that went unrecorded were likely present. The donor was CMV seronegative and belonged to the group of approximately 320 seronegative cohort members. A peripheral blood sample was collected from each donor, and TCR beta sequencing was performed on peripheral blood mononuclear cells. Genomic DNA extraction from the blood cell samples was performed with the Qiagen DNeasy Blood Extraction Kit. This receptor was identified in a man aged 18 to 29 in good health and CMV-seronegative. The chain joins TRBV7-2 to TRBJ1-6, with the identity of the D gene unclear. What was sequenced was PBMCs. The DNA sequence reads TGTGCCAGCAGCTTGGGTAGGAGCTCCTATAATTCACCCCTCCACTTT. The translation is CASSLGRSSYNSPLHF. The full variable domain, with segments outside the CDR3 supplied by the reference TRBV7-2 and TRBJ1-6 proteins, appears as GAGVSQSPSNKVTEKGKDVELRCDPISGHTALYWYRQSLGQGLEFLIYFQGNSAPDKSGLPSDRFSAERTGGSVSTLTIQRTQQEDSAVYLCASSLGRSSYNSPLHFGNGTRLTVT.